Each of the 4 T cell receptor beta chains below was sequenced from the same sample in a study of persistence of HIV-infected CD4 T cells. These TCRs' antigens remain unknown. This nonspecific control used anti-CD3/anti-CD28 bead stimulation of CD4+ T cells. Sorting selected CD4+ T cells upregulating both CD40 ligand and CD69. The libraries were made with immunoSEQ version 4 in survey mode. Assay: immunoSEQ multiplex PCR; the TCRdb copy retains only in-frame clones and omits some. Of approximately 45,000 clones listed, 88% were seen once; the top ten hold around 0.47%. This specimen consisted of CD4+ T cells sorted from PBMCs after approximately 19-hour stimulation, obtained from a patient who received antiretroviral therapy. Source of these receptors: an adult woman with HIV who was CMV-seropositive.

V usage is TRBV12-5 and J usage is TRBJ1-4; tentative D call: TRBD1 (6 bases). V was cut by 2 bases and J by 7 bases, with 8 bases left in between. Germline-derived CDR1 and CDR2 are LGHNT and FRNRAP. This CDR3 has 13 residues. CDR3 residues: CASGLWGREKLFF. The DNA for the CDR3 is TGTGCTAGTGGTTTGTGGGGGCGTGAAAAACTGTTTTTT. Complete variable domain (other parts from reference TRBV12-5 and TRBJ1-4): DARVTQTPRHKVTEMGQEVTMRCQPILGHNTVFWYRQTMMQGLELLAYFRNRAPLDDSGMPKDRFSAEMPDATLATLKIQPSEPRDSAVYFCASGLWGREKLFFGSGTQLSVL.

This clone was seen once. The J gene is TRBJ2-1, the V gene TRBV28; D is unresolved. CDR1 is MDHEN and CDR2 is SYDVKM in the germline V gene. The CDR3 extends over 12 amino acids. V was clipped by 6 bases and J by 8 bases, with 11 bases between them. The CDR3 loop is CASSSSPHEQFF. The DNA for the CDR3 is TGTGCCAGCAGCTCGAGCCCCCATGAGCAGTTCTTC.

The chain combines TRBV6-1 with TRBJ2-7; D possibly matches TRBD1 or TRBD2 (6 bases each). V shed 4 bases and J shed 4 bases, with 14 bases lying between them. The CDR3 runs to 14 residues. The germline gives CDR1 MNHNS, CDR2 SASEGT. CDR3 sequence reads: CASSVADRSYEQYV. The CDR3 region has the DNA TGTGCCAGCAGTGTAGCGGACAGATCTTACGAGCAGTACGTC.

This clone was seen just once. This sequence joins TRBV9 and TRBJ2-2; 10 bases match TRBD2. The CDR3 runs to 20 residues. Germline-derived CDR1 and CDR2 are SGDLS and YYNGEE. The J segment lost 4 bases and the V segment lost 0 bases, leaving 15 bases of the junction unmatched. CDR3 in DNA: TGTGCCAGCAGCGTAGCTCTCCCCGTGAGCCTAGCGGGGGCCACCGGGGAGCTGTTTTTT. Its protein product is CASSVALPVSLAGATGELFF.